This T cell receptor (beta chain) came from a study of spatial heterogeneity in lung cancer. Turning to the study itself: Strongly correlated with TCR transcript counts in tumor regions was a T cell module score, which was a transcriptional module score calculated from matched bulk RNA-seq. Raw sequencing reads included, on average, more than ten appearances of each unique TCR and UMI combination. Study-wide results and caveats: Tumor mutation count correlated with how many alpha and beta TCRs expanded intratumorally.

CDR1 DFQATT and CDR2 SNEGSKA come from the germline V gene (reference sequence). With V trimmed by 5 bases and J by 4 bases, 13 bases remained unmatched. This CDR3 region has 16 residues. Time point: sample taken at primary tumor resection. TCRdb used MiXCR to reprocess the 5' RACE reads, holding one entry per CDR3 protein. The profile shows about 27,000 distinct CDR3 sequences, about 7.1% of them singletons. This clonotype was seen ten or more times. Its antigen is still unknown. The input for sequencing was lung tumor tissue, taken at surgery. This chain links TRBV20-1 with TRBJ2-4, with 8 positions matching TRBD1. This clonotype was obtained from a male donor with early-stage non-small cell lung cancer. The CDR3 bases are TGCAGTGCTTCACGGACTCGACAGGGGTTAAAAAACATTCAGTACTTC. Encoded protein: CSASRTRQGLKNIQYF.